The 32 T cell receptor beta chains in this list originate from one sample, sequenced in a study of blood T cell repertoires in COVID-19. Assay: immunoSEQ multiplex PCR; the TCRdb copy retains only in-frame clones and omits some. The sample records 98,000 or so clones, roughly 80% being singletons. Sequencing was carried out using peripheral blood. Receptors were obtained from a man between 60 and 75 years old with acute or convalescent COVID-19.

This clone was detected only a few times. The CDR3 DNA follows: TGTGCCAGCAGCTTGGAGGCTGGGGCAGGGAAGCAGCCCCAGCATTTT. It codes for CASSLEAGAGKQPQHF. This chain joins TRBV5-8 and TRBJ1-5, with D perhaps matching TRBD1 (5 bases). Per germline, CDR1 SGHTS and CDR2 YDEGEE. V lost 0 bases, J lost 7 bases, and 17 bases lay in between. This CDR3 contains 16 residues.

The chain joins TRBV18 to TRBJ2-7; 9 positions match TRBD1. The V and J ends lost 1 base and 2 bases, in that order; junction bases with no gene match: 0. This CDR3 comprises 14 residues. Looked up from germline, CDR1 is KGHSH and CDR2 is LQKENI. For the CDR3, the DNA is TGTGCCAGCTCACCACACAGGGGGCCCTACGAGCAGTACTTC. The encoded protein is CASSPHRGPYEQYF.

V usage is TRBV5-6 and J usage is TRBJ1-1, with D maybe TRBD1 (6 bases). Trimming pared 2 bases from V and 0 bases from J, leaving 20 bases between. The CDR3 loop spans 18 amino acids. Germline CDR1 is SGHDT and CDR2 is YYEEEE. CDR3 protein: CASSFWGQAAMMNTEAFF. CDR3 nucleotides: TGTGCCAGCAGCTTTTGGGGGCAGGCTGCTATGATGAACACTGAAGCTTTCTTT.

This clone was recorded a few times. The V call is TRBV11-3, the J call TRBJ2-1; the match to TRBD2 covers 9 bases. Germline trimming cut 5 bases from V and 8 bases from J; bases unmatched to any gene: 7. From germline, CDR1 is SGHNT and CDR2 YENEEA. The CDR3 is 14 amino acids. In nucleotides, the CDR3 is TGTGCCAGCAGCCTCGGGACTAGCTTGTATGAGCAGTTCTTC. Its protein product is CASSLGTSLYEQFF.

This rearrangement joins TRBV6-5 to TRBJ2-7, with 11 nucleotides matching TRBD2. This CDR3 contains 13 residues. Germline V lookup: CDR1 MNHEY, CDR2 SVGAGI. V lost 8 bases and J lost 4; bases outside the gene matches: 4. The CDR3 DNA is TGTGCCAGCCTTACTAGCGGGAGTTACGAGCAGTACTTC. Protein: CASLTSGSYEQYF.

The genes are TRBV6-5 and TRBJ2-7; 7 bases agree with TRBD2. Germline V CDR1 and CDR2: MNHEY, SVGAGI. The ends lost 10 bases at V and 1 base at J; junction bases unmatched: 13. This CDR3 region has 15 residues. The CDR3 bases are TGTGCCACCTCACGATCGGTGGGAGGGTCCTACGAGCAGTACTTC. Encoded protein: CATSRSVGGSYEQYF.

The V call is TRBV5-1, the J call TRBJ2-2, with a weak D call TRBD1 (6 bases). Germline V lookup: CDR1 SGHRS, CDR2 YFSETQ. This CDR3 is built from 14 residues. V shed 3 bases and J shed 3 bases, with 9 bases lying between them. The CDR3 nucleotides are TGCGCCAGCAGCTATAACAGGGACACCGGGGAGCTGTTTTTT. As protein: CASSYNRDTGELFF.

The CDR3 DNA follows: TGTGCCTGGTTGGGACCGGGAGATGGCTACACCTTC. It codes for CAWLGPGDGYTF. The chain links TRBV30 to TRBJ1-2, with D possibly being TRBD1 (5 bases). The germline V gene encodes CDR1 GTSNPN and CDR2 SVGIG (reference sequence). The CDR3 is made up of 12 amino acids. Trimming left V 5 bases short and J 6 bases short, with 13 bases between.

The chain uses TRBV19 and TRBJ1-2; 12 nucleotides line up with TRBD1. J gave up 4 bases and V 9 bases, and 15 bases lay outside the gene matches. The CDR3 is 17 amino acids. CDR1 and CDR2 from the germline V gene are LNHDA and SQIVND (reference sequence). The chain's CDR3 is CASALGTGGAGSYGYTF. The CDR3 DNA is TGTGCCAGCGCCTTAGGGACAGGGGGCGCGGGGAGCTATGGCTACACCTTC.

The V gene is TRBV19, the J gene TRBJ2-7; 7 nucleotides align to TRBD1. Germline values: CDR1 LNHDA, CDR2 SQIVND (reference sequence). The ends lost 6 bases at V and 7 bases at J; junction bases unmatched: 6. The CDR3 contains 12 residues. This CDR3 reads CASSDRVGEQYV. The CDR3 DNA reads TGTGCCAGTAGCGACAGGGTGGGAGAGCAGTACGTC.

In this sample, this clone turned up a few times. This chain uses TRBV6-5 with TRBJ2-1; 8 positions match TRBD2. CDR1 MNHEY and CDR2 SVGAGI come from the germline V gene. This CDR3 is built from 15 residues. V was clipped by 11 bases and J by 2 bases; unmatched bases: 11. DNA of the CDR3: TGTGCCGCAGGCGAGAGTAGCGGGACCTACAATGAGCAGTTCTTC. Its translation: CAAGESSGTYNEQFF.

The CDR3 bases are TGTGCCAGCAGTTACTCTGGGGGGAGGGGCGAAAAACTGTTTTTT. This translates into CASSYSGGRGEKLFF. The chain couples TRBV6-5 to TRBJ1-4; D perhaps matches TRBD1 (5 bases). The CDR3 sequence is 15 residues long. The germline V gene has CDR1 MNHEY and CDR2 SVGAGI. V lost 0 bases and J 8 bases, leaving 13 bases between the germline ends.

CDR3 in DNA: TGTGCCAGTACCCGGACAGGGGCGGGCACTGAAGCTTTCTTT. Translated: CASTRTGAGTEAFF. The chain carries TRBV19 and TRBJ1-1; 9 bases map to TRBD1. Looked up from germline, CDR1 is LNHDA and CDR2 is SQIVND (reference sequence). The CDR3 consists of 14 residues. V trimming: 7 bases; J trimming: 4 bases; junction bases outside the gene matches: 7.

V usage is TRBV6-6 and J usage is TRBJ1-5; D is uncertain. The CDR3 runs 15 residues. The germline CDR1 and CDR2 sequences are MNHNY and SVGAGI (reference sequence). Trimming removed 1 base at V and 4 bases at J, with 11 bases between. Here the CDR3 reads CASSYLGLPNQPQHF. CDR3 nucleotide sequence: TGTGCCAGCAGTTACTTGGGCCTTCCTAATCAGCCCCAGCATTTT.

The chain joins TRBV2 to TRBJ1-5; D unresolved. This CDR3 contains 14 residues. Germline-derived CDR1 and CDR2 are SNHLY and FYNNEI. V lost 7 bases and J 4 bases, leaving 14 bases between the germline ends. CDR3 nucleotide sequence: TGTGCCAGCAAAGCCCATGCTCGGAATCAGCCCCAGCATTTT. This encodes CASKAHARNQPQHF. Looking up the rest from reference TRBV2 and TRBJ1-5 gives the full variable domain: EPEVTQTPSHQVTQMGQEVILRCVPISNHLYFYWYRQILGQKVEFLVSFYNNEISEKSEIFDDQFSVERPDGSNFTLKIRSTKLEDSAMYFCASKAHARNQPQHFGDGTRLSIL.

This sequence joins TRBV19 and TRBJ1-3; no definite D call. Germline-derived CDR1 and CDR2 are LNHDA and SQIVND (reference sequence). This CDR3 comprises 16 residues. Trimming removed 7 bases at V and 0 bases at J, with 16 bases between. The CDR3 region has the DNA TGTGCCAGTACCCGTGGGAGCACCGACTCTGGAAACACCATATATTTT. Protein sequence: CASTRGSTDSGNTIYF.

This chain links TRBV9 with TRBJ2-2, with 8 bases lining up with TRBD2. Germline CDR1 SGDLS, CDR2 YYNGEE. V trimming: 2 bases; J trimming: 1 base; junction bases outside the gene matches: 4. The length of the CDR3 is 16 residues. The CDR3 spells CASSVLAGGNTGELFF. As DNA, the CDR3 is TGTGCCAGCAGCGTTCTCGCGGGAGGGAACACCGGGGAGCTGTTTTTT. Combining the CDR3 with reference TRBV9 and TRBJ2-2 gives the whole variable domain DSGVTQTPKHLITATGQRVTLRCSPRSGDLSVYWYQQSLDQGLQFLIQYYNGEERAKGNILERFSAQQFPDLHSELNLSSLELGDSALYFCASSVLAGGNTGELFFGEGSRLTVL.

This clone occurred once. The gene calls are TRBV28 and TRBJ1-2; 8 positions agree with TRBD1. This CDR3 comprises 16 residues. V was clipped by 5 bases and J by 1 base; unmatched bases: 9. Germline values: CDR1 MDHEN, CDR2 SYDVKM. CDR3 residues: CASSTDRGQNNYGYTF. The CDR3 nucleotides are TGTGCCAGCAGTACCGACAGGGGTCAGAATAACTATGGCTACACCTTC.

The J gene is TRBJ2-6, the V gene TRBV5-1; D is unresolved. Germline V CDR1 and CDR2: SGHRS, YFSETQ. The V end was cut by 5 bases, the J end by 2 bases, with 11 bases between. The CDR3 is made up of 15 amino acids. This CDR3 is CASRLEFAGANVLTF. CDR3 coding DNA: TGCGCCAGCAGGTTAGAATTCGCTGGGGCCAACGTCCTGACTTTC.

CDR3 bases: TGTGCCAGCAGCTCTTCTAACCCAAGACAGGGAGCTCCCCAAGACGTC. Translating gives CASSSSNPRQGAPQDV. The chain combines TRBV5-5 with TRBJ2-7, with 7 bases lining up with TRBD1. The germline V gene has CDR1 SGHKS and CDR2 YYEKEE (reference sequence). The CDR3 sequence is 16 residues long.

This clone was seen more than once but under ten times. The chain carries TRBV6-1 and TRBJ2-5; 8 bases match TRBD2. This CDR3 comprises 17 residues. After removal of 0 bases from V and 2 bases from J, the junction contained 8 bases not matched to a gene. Germline lookup yields CDR1 MNHNS and CDR2 SASEGT. The CDR3 spells CASSEAGRGGIQETQYF. CDR3 DNA sequence: TGTGCCAGCAGTGAAGCAGGCCGCGGGGGGATACAAGAGACCCAGTACTTC.

This clone was observed a handful of times. The chain has TRBV11-2 and TRBJ1-3, with no clear D. The germline V gene has CDR1 SGHAT and CDR2 FQNNGV. The CDR3 sequence is 13 residues long. Trimming shortened V by 5 bases and J by 5 bases, and 10 bases separated the two germline ends. CDR3 region: CASSAGLRNTIYF. In DNA form, the CDR3 reads TGTGCCAGCAGCGCCGGACTTCGAAACACCATATATTTT. Using reference TRBV11-2 and TRBJ1-3 for the parts outside the CDR3, the full variable domain is EAGVAQSPRYKIIEKRQSVAFWCNPISGHATLYWYQQILGQGPKLLIQFQNNGVVDDSQLPKDRFSAERLKGVDSTLKIQPAKLEDSAVYLCASSAGLRNTIYFGEGSWLTVV.

V gene TRBV18 combines with J gene TRBJ2-2, with 11 nucleotides matching TRBD2. J gave up 4 bases and V 2 bases, and 9 bases lay outside the gene matches. The CDR3 length is 18 residues. Germline-derived CDR1 and CDR2 are KGHSH and LQKENI. CDR3: CASSPGTSGARGTGELFF. The CDR3 DNA follows: TGTGCCAGCTCACCAGGGACTAGCGGAGCCCGGGGCACCGGGGAGCTGTTTTTT.

The chain carries TRBV2 and TRBJ2-7, with D possibly TRBD2 on 6 matching bases. CDR3 length: 14 amino acids. Trimming took 4 bases from V and 1 from J, leaving 11 bases between them. From germline, CDR1 is SNHLY and CDR2 FYNNEI. In nucleotides, the CDR3 is TGTGCCAGCAGTGGACCGGGAGTGTCCTACGAGCAGTACGTC. Translated, it gives CASSGPGVSYEQYV.

The rearrangement links TRBV6-1 to TRBJ1-5; possible D gene TRBD1, 6 bases. The CDR3 loop spans 14 amino acids. The germline V and J ends were trimmed by 2 bases and 6 bases, with 11 bases remaining between them. Germline V gene sequence: CDR1 MNHNS, CDR2 SASEGT. Written as DNA, the CDR3 is TGTGCCAGCAGTGAAAACAGGGTTTTTCAGCCCCAGCATTTT. It codes for CASSENRVFQPQHF.

This chain joins TRBV7-6 and TRBJ2-3; TRBD2 aligns across 7 bases. Germline CDR1 is SGHVS and CDR2 is FNYEAQ. This CDR3 is 17 amino acids long. Unmatched junction bases numbered 10, after V lost 1 base and J lost 3 bases. CDR3 protein: CASSLGGGRAGTDTQYF. Here the CDR3 DNA reads TGTGCCAGCAGCTTAGGAGGTGGGAGGGCCGGTACAGATACGCAGTATTTT.

The chain has TRBV10-3 and TRBJ2-7; the D gene is possibly TRBD1 (6 bases). Looked up from germline, CDR1 is ENHRY and CDR2 is SYGVKD. The CDR3 has 16 amino acids. The V and J ends lost 0 bases and 0 bases respectively, with 12 bases between them. In DNA form, the CDR3 reads TGTGCCATCAGTGAGTCGATGAGGGGGAGCTCCTACGAGCAGTACTTC. Translated, it gives CAISESMRGSSYEQYF.

This rearrangement joins TRBV28 to TRBJ1-5, with 7 bases matching TRBD1. Germline CDR1 reads MDHEN; CDR2 reads SYDVKM. J gave up 2 bases and V 6 bases, and 4 bases lay outside the gene matches. The CDR3 is 14 amino acids. CDR3 bases: TGTGCCAGCAGCAGGGACAGCCGCAATCAGCCCCAGCATTTT. It translates to CASSRDSRNQPQHF.

V gene TRBV7-8 combines with J gene TRBJ2-7, with TRBD2 identical over 10 bases. Germline V gene sequence: CDR1 SGHVS, CDR2 FQNEAQ. CDR3 length equals 16 residues. The V and J ends lost 5 bases and 3 bases, in that order; junction bases with no gene match: 10. The CDR3 coding sequence is TGTGCCAGCAGCCCTGGGCGGCTAGCGGGGGACTACGAGCAGTACTTC. Its protein product is CASSPGRLAGDYEQYF.

The rearrangement uses TRBV9 and TRBJ2-5; TRBD1 aligns across 7 bases. The junction had 11 bases not matched to a gene; V was cut back by 1 base and J by 5 bases. This CDR3 contains 16 residues. Germline values: CDR1 SGDLS, CDR2 YYNGEE. The CDR3 DNA is TGTGCCAGCAGCGTAAGAGAGGGGGCGCTCGGGGAGACCCAGTACTTC. Protein product: CASSVREGALGETQYF.

V gene TRBV6-6 combines with J gene TRBJ1-3, with a tentative D call TRBD1 (6 bases). This CDR3 comprises 15 residues. The V and J ends lost 7 bases and 4 bases respectively, with 17 bases between them. CDR1 MNHNY and CDR2 SVGAGI come from the germline V gene (reference sequence). In DNA, the CDR3 is TGTGCCAGCATCGAAACCTGGACAGCAGGAAACACCATATATTTT. Translation: CASIETWTAGNTIYF.

This chain links TRBV7-6 with TRBJ1-4, with a weak D call TRBD1 (5 bases). This CDR3 is 18 amino acids long. The V and J ends lost 3 bases and 2 bases respectively, with 19 bases between them. Germline V gene lookup returns CDR1 SGHVS and CDR2 FNYEAQ. The CDR3 nucleotides read TGTGCCAGCAGCTTTAGACCGGGACTCGAACAGACTAATGAAAAACTGTTTTTT. Protein sequence: CASSFRPGLEQTNEKLFF.